Shown below are 25 T cell receptor beta chains from a single sample sequenced in a study of cytomegalovirus exposure and HLA in healthy donors. PCR involved 60 Vbeta and 13 Jbeta primers. TCRdb keeps only in-frame clones here, not all; method: immunoSEQ multiplex PCR. The table records 100,000 to 150,000 clones, roughly 82% of them present only once. Sequencing used PBMCs. These receptors were obtained from a male donor in good health and CMV-seropositive.

This chain uses TRBV9 with TRBJ2-1, with 11 bases lining up with TRBD1. The CDR3 is made up of 17 amino acids. Germline trimming cut 0 bases from V and 4 bases from J; bases unmatched to any gene: 6. In germline, CDR1 is SGDLS, CDR2 YYNGEE. CDR3: CASSVGPRDRGYNEQFF. CDR3 nucleotide sequence: TGTGCCAGCAGCGTAGGTCCCCGGGACAGGGGGTACAATGAGCAGTTCTTC.

In regard to this clone: The junction does not match germline at one end; this may be a read error. The chain joins TRBV7-9 to TRBJ1-2; unclear D gene. This CDR3 has 13 amino acids. The V gene's germline CDR1 is SEHNR and CDR2 FQNEAQ (reference sequence). CDR3 DNA: TGTTCCAGCAGCTTAAGGAGGGAAGATGGCTACACCTTC. Its translation: CSSSLRREDGYTF.

This chain links TRBV6-1 with TRBJ2-7; 10 nucleotides match TRBD1. J lost 0 bases, V lost 6 bases, and 2 bases had no gene match. This CDR3 has 14 residues. Germline CDR1 and CDR2: MNHNS and SASEGT. CDR3 sequence reads: CASRTGGASYEQYF. In nucleotides, the CDR3 is TGTGCCAGCAGGACAGGGGGCGCCTCCTACGAGCAGTACTTC.

The chain employs TRBV19 and TRBJ2-1, with TRBD2 as a possible D gene (5 bases). From germline, CDR1 is LNHDA and CDR2 SQIVND (reference sequence). The length of the CDR3 is 14 residues. V was cut by 5 bases and J by 6 bases, with 14 bases left in between. The CDR3 sequence is CASSSARLFNEQFF. CDR3 nucleotide sequence: TGTGCCAGTAGTTCTGCTAGACTATTCAATGAGCAGTTCTTC.

This clone was seen a handful of times. This rearrangement joins TRBV5-1 to TRBJ2-5; TRBD2 agrees at 7 bases. This CDR3 region has 15 residues. Germline V CDR1 and CDR2: SGHRS, YFSETQ. The ends lost 0 bases at V and 5 bases at J; junction bases unmatched: 7. For the CDR3, the DNA is TGCGCCAGCAGCTTGGCCGCTAGCGGTGGGGAGACCCAGTACTTC. Protein product: CASSLAASGGETQYF.

This chain uses TRBV5-6 with TRBJ2-3; 8 bases map to TRBD2. The CDR3 extends over 19 amino acids. Germline V gene data show CDR1 as SGHDT and CDR2 as YYEEEE. V dropped 0 bases and J dropped 0; count of bases not matched to a gene: 12. CDR3 region: CASSLVWSPSGPSTDTQYF. In nucleotides, the CDR3 is TGTGCCAGCAGCTTGGTTTGGTCTCCTAGCGGGCCTAGCACAGATACGCAGTATTTT.

The rearrangement joins TRBV21-1 to TRBJ1-5; no DNA check was done on the table's D call, TRBD1. TRBV21-1 is described as a pseudogene. The CDR3 runs 15 residues. The CDR3 nucleotides read TGTGCCAGCAGCTCCCGGAGGACAGGGTGTCAGCCCCAGCATTTT. As protein: CASSSRRTGCQPQHF.

This clone was counted between two and nine times. J is TRBJ2-1 and V is TRBV2; 8 bases agree with TRBD2. The germline gives CDR1 SNHLY, CDR2 FYNNEI. V gave up 7 bases and J gave up 7 bases; unmatched junction bases: 9. This CDR3 spans 14 amino acids. This chain's CDR3 is CASMRLSGGNEQFF. CDR3 nucleotides: TGTGCCAGCATGAGGCTCAGCGGGGGAAATGAGCAGTTCTTC. Filled out from reference TRBV2 and TRBJ2-1, the complete variable domain reads EPEVTQTPSHQVTQMGQEVILRCVPISNHLYFYWYRQILGQKVEFLVSFYNNEISEKSEIFDDQFSVERPDGSNFTLKIRSTKLEDSAMYFCASMRLSGGNEQFFGPGTRLTVL.

V gene TRBV6-5 combines with J gene TRBJ2-3; D unclear. CDR1 and CDR2 from the germline V gene are MNHEY and SVGAGI. CDR3 length: 14 residues. V lost 5 bases and J 2 bases, leaving 11 bases between the germline ends. The CDR3 is CASSEYVYTDTQYF. CDR3 nucleotides: TGTGCCAGCAGTGAATATGTCTACACAGATACGCAGTATTTT.

V and J are TRBV18 and TRBJ1-2; D not resolved. CDR1 is KGHSH and CDR2 is LQKENI in the germline V gene. V gave up 2 bases and J gave up 2 bases, with 6 bases separating them. The CDR3 has 13 amino acids. The CDR3 DNA reads as TGTGCCAGCTCACCAGAACAGAACTATGGCTACACCTTC. Protein product: CASSPEQNYGYTF.

This clone was seen more than once but under ten times. This rearrangement joins TRBV7-9 to TRBJ2-3; D is unresolved. V shed 3 bases and J shed 1 base, with 11 bases lying between them. Germline loops: CDR1 SEHNR, CDR2 FQNEAQ (reference sequence). The CDR3 consists of 15 residues. The CDR3 reads CASSLVGAGTDTQYF. As DNA, the CDR3 is TGTGCCAGCAGCTTGGTGGGCGCCGGCACAGATACGCAGTATTTT.

The chain recombines TRBV28 with TRBJ2-1, with D unresolved. The CDR3 consists of 11 residues. V lost 5 bases and J lost 10, with 9 bases in between. Germline V gives CDR1 MDHEN, CDR2 SYDVKM. The CDR3 sequence is CASSILTEQFF. The CDR3 DNA reads TGTGCCAGCAGTATTCTGACAGAGCAGTTCTTC.

The chain joins TRBV30 to TRBJ1-3; 9 bases align to TRBD1. V dropped 1 base and J dropped 7; count of bases not matched to a gene: 2. The CDR3 spans 13 residues. Germline CDR1 reads GTSNPN; CDR2 reads SVGIG (reference sequence). CDR3 amino acids: CAWSGTGENTIYF. The CDR3 DNA reads as TGTGCCTGGAGTGGGACAGGGGAGAACACCATATATTTT.

The chain recombines TRBV5-4 with TRBJ1-4, with D tentatively TRBD1 (6 bases). There are 13 residues in the CDR3. Trimming pared 8 bases from V and 3 bases from J, leaving 11 bases between. Germline-derived CDR1 and CDR2 are SGHNT and YYREEE (reference sequence). The chain's CDR3 is CASQWGPNEKLFF. CDR3 nucleotide sequence: TGTGCCAGTCAATGGGGGCCTAATGAAAAACTGTTTTTT.

V and J are TRBV28 and TRBJ1-1, with D uncertain. Germline V gene sequence: CDR1 MDHEN, CDR2 SYDVKM. This CDR3 contains 15 residues. DNA for the CDR3: TGTGTCACCTTAGAGGCTCGGGGTAGAAAAACTGAAGCTTTCTTT. Translated, it gives CVTLEARGRKTEAFF.

The rearrangement links TRBV28 to TRBJ2-7; a weak D match, TRBD1 (5 bases). Trimming pared 2 bases from V and 2 bases from J, leaving 7 bases between. The length of the CDR3 is 13 residues. CDR1 MDHEN and CDR2 SYDVKM come from the germline V gene. CDR3 sequence: CASSLQGTYEQYF. The CDR3 bases are TGTGCCAGCAGTTTACAGGGTACCTACGAGCAGTACTTC.

The V call is TRBV2, the J call TRBJ2-7; perhaps TRBD1 as D (5 bases). CDR1 and CDR2 from the germline V gene are SNHLY and FYNNEI. The CDR3 spans 14 residues. V gave up 4 bases and J gave up 0 bases, with 10 bases separating them. The CDR3 nucleotides are TGTGCCAGCAGTGTTGACAGTTACTCCTACGAGCAGTACTTC. Translating it yields CASSVDSYSYEQYF.

CDR3 sequence (DNA): TGTGCCAGCAGCTTCGCCCGAGACAACAATGAGCAGTTCTTC. Encoded protein: CASSFARDNNEQFF. The V gene is TRBV7-2, the J gene TRBJ2-1; D unresolved. Looked up from germline, CDR1 is SGHTA and CDR2 is FQGNSA. The V and J ends lost 3 bases and 5 bases respectively, with 11 bases between them. The CDR3 is made up of 14 amino acids.

The rearrangement joins TRBV14 to TRBJ2-3; TRBD2 is a possible D gene (6 bases). The CDR3 consists of 13 residues. CDR1 is SGHDN and CDR2 is FVKESK in the germline V gene. Trimming stripped 8 bases from V and 2 bases from J, with 11 bases between. The CDR3 sequence: CASGRLVTDTQYF. The CDR3, as DNA: TGTGCCAGCGGGAGACTAGTCACAGATACGCAGTATTTT. The full variable domain, in which reference TRBV14 and TRBJ2-3 provide the parts outside the CDR3, is EAGVTQFPSHSVIEKGQTVTLRCDPISGHDNLYWYRRVMGKEIKFLLHFVKESKQDESGMPNNRFLAERTGGTYSTLKVQPAELEDSGVYFCASGRLVTDTQYFGPGTRLTVL.

CDR3 residues: CASSLRGQGDGYTF. For the CDR3, the DNA is TGTGCCAGCAGCTTACGGGGCCAGGGGGATGGCTACACCTTC. The rearrangement joins TRBV7-9 to TRBJ1-2, with 7 bases fitting TRBD1. The CDR3 consists of 14 residues. V dropped 2 bases and J dropped 6; count of bases not matched to a gene: 6. In germline, CDR1 is SEHNR, CDR2 FQNEAQ (reference sequence).

This rearrangement joins TRBV7-9 to TRBJ1-1; TRBD1 matches 8 bases. The J segment lost 1 base and the V segment lost 7 bases, leaving 5 bases of the junction unmatched. The germline gives CDR1 SEHNR, CDR2 FQNEAQ (reference sequence). The CDR3 covers 14 residues. This chain's CDR3 is CASNTGGPNTEAFF. In DNA, the CDR3 is TGTGCCAGCAATACAGGGGGGCCGAACACTGAAGCTTTCTTT.

The genes are TRBV18 and TRBJ1-4; D ambiguous. The V end lost 1 base, the J end lost 8 bases, and 5 bases lay between the germline ends. The CDR3 spans 12 residues. The germline V gene has CDR1 KGHSH and CDR2 LQKENI. This CDR3 reads CASSPRGEKLFF. The CDR3 region has the DNA TGTGCCAGCTCACCACGCGGCGAAAAACTGTTTTTT.

This sequence joins TRBV27 and TRBJ2-2; 11 bases line up with TRBD2. The germline gives CDR1 MNHEY, CDR2 SMNVEV (reference sequence). This CDR3 is 17 amino acids long. The trim removed 6 bases at V and 6 bases at J, leaving 12 bases unmatched. CDR3 loop: CASRRGVAGGVPGELFF. For the CDR3, the DNA is TGTGCCAGCAGAAGGGGGGTAGCGGGAGGGGTACCCGGGGAGCTGTTTTTT.

The chain uses TRBV29-1 and TRBJ2-4; the match to TRBD1 covers 7 bases. This CDR3 contains 12 residues. V shed 4 bases and J 8 bases; nucleotides not matched to a gene: 5. CDR1 SQVTM and CDR2 ANQGSEA come from the germline V gene. The CDR3 DNA reads TGCAGCGTTGGGGACAGCCGAGACATTCAGTACTTC. As protein: CSVGDSRDIQYF.

The CDR3 reads CASIGRQGVNTEAFF. The CDR3 coding sequence is TGTGCCAGCATTGGCAGGCAGGGTGTGAACACTGAAGCTTTCTTT. The V call is TRBV6-5, the J call TRBJ1-1, with D tentatively TRBD1 (5 bases). The germline V and J ends were trimmed by 7 bases and 0 bases, with 15 bases remaining between them. The CDR3 is 15 residues long. Germline CDR1 MNHEY, CDR2 SVGAGI.